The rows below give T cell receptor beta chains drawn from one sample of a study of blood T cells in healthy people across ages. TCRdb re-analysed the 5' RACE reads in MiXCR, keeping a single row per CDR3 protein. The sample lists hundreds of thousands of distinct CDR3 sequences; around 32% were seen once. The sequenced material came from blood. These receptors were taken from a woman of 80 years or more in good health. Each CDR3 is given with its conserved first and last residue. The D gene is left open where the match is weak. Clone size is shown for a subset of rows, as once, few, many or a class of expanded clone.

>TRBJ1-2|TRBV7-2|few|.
TGTGCCAGCAGCCCGATGGGGGGGGGATATGGCTACACCTTC
CASSPMGGGYGYTF
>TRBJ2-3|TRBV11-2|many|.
TGTGCCAGCAGCTTAAAGGCCCGCGGCAGCACAGATACGCAGTATTTT
CASSLKARGSTDTQYF
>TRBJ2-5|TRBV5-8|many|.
TGTGCCAGCACCGAAAGGGGTAGCAGGGAGACCCAGTACTTC
CASTERGSRETQYF
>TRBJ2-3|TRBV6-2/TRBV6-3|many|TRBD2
TGTGCCAGCAGTTACGGACTAGCGGGGGGGCCGGATACGCAGTATTTT
CASSYGLAGGPDTQYF
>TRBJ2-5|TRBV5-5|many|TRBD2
TGTGCCAGCAACCTAAAGCCGGGACTAGCGGGGTTGGGGACCCAGTACTTC
CASNLKPGLAGLGTQYF
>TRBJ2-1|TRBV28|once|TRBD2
TGTGCCAGCAGTCTAATTGGGACTAGCGCTAACAATGAGCAGTTCTTC
CASSLIGTSANNEQFF
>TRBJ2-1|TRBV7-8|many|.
TGTGCCAGCAGCTCCCGGGGGAGCTCCTACAATGAGCAGTTCTTC
CASSSRGSSYNEQFF
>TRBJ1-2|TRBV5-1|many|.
TGCGCCAGCAGCTTGGGGGGGGCTCATGGCTACACCTTC
CASSLGGAHGYTF
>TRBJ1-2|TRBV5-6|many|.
TGTGCCAGCAGCTTCTACTCGCGACAGCTTTACTATGGCTACACCTTC
CASSFYSRQLYYGYTF
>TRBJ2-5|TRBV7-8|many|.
TGTGCCAGCAGCTTAGTGCAGCAACAGAACCAAGAGACCCAGTACTTC
CASSLVQQQNQETQYF
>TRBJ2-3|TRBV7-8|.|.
TGTGCCAGCAGCTACGGGGACTCCTACACAGATACGCAGTATTTT
CASSYGDSYTDTQYF
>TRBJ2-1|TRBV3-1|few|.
TGTGCCAGCAGCCAAGATTTTGCTTCCCTCTTTGGGGAGCAGTTCTTC
CASSQDFASLFGEQFF
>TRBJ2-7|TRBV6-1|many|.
TGTGCCAGCAGTGGGAGGACAGCCACCTACGAGCAGTACTTC
CASSGRTATYEQYF
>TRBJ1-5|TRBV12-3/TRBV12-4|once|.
TGTGCCAGCAGTCCCCGGGACCCCGATCAGCCCCAGCATTTT
CASSPRDPDQPQHF
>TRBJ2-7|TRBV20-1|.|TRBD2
TGCAGTGTTAGATCCTGGGGGGGGTTCGACGAGCAGTACTTC
CSVRSWGGFDEQYF